The count of the clone carrying this TCR beta chain is one. What it recognizes is unknown. Repertoires were generated with immunoSEQ multiplex PCR, while TCRdb's copy carries only in-frame clones and drops some. The data hold about 160,000 clones, with roughly 96% observed a single time. This sample was taken from a study of cytomegalovirus exposure and HLA in healthy donors. In the study overall: A subsequent analysis stated that the roughly 120 validation repertoires were run on the same platform as the roughly 670 first-cohort repertoires. Study-wide results and limits: Rarity characterized most TCR sequences, yet some public TCRs appeared in many donors. According to a later analysis, TCR clusters from the first cohort tended to co-occur in the approximately 120 validation repertoires.

Germline V gene lookup returns CDR1 SGDLS and CDR2 YYNGEE. The CDR3 is 17 amino acids. V was trimmed by 4 bases and J by 0 bases, leaving 19 bases between them. Donors came from a validation cohort of over a hundred subjects, distinct from the first 666-subject cohort. The sequence derives from a young woman in good health and CMV-seronegative. V usage is TRBV9 and J usage is TRBJ1-1; TRBD1 might be the D (5 bases). Sequencing was performed on PBMCs. The CDR3 region is CASSPPVGKGLNTEAFF. The CDR3 DNA reads as TGTGCCAGCAGCCCCCCGGTAGGGAAGGGGCTGAACACTGAAGCTTTCTTT. The whole variable domain, remainder taken from reference TRBV9 and TRBJ1-1, is DSGVTQTPKHLITATGQRVTLRCSPRSGDLSVYWYQQSLDQGLQFLIQYYNGEERAKGNILERFSAQQFPDLHSELNLSSLELGDSALYFCASSPPVGKGLNTEAFFGQGTRLTVV.